Listed here are 31 T cell receptor beta chains from one sample, sequenced in a study of T-cell reconstitution after alpha-beta-depleted transplantation in children. The authors prepared the TCRbeta library with unique molecular identifiers. TCRdb itself ran the PCR reads through MiXCR, one entry per CDR3 protein. Of around 960,000 distinct CDR3 sequences in the sample, roughly 31% were seen once. Sequenced material: PBMCs, mostly from graft donor cells, taken 360 days after TCRalphabeta/CD19-depleted stem cell transplant. The receptors here all came from a boy under two years old who had a stem cell transplant for SCID, so the T cells may come from the graft donor.

The V gene is TRBV5-1, the J gene TRBJ1-6; 8 nucleotides agree with TRBD1. The CDR3 loop spans 16 amino acids. Germline CDR1 and CDR2: SGHRS and YFSETQ. The trim removed 4 bases at V and 6 bases at J, leaving 9 bases unmatched. Written as DNA, the CDR3 is TGCGCCAGCAGCACCTCGGACAGGGTGACTAATTCACCCCTCCACTTT. Its translation is CASSTSDRVTNSPLHF.

A remark on this clonotype: This sequence may be a read error, since a much larger clone differs from it by one base. The chain recombines TRBV5-1 with TRBJ2-7, with a tentative D call TRBD1 (6 bases). Germline assignment: CDR1 SGHRS and CDR2 YFSETQ. V lost 2 bases, J lost 0 bases, and 9 bases lay in between. The CDR3 runs 14 residues. The CDR3 here is CASSFTGNSYEQYF. As DNA, the CDR3 is TGCGCCAGCAGCTTTACAGGGAACTCCTACGAGCAGTACTTC.

CDR3 region: CASSPTHHYEQYF. The CDR3 bases are TGTGCCAGCAGCCCAACCCATCACTACGAGCAGTACTTC. The rearrangement uses TRBV9 and TRBJ2-7; D is ambiguous. The CDR3 is 13 residues long. Germline CDR1 SGDLS, CDR2 YYNGEE. Trimming cost V 4 bases and J 3 bases, with 11 bases left between them. Full variable domain (remainder filled in from reference TRBV9 and TRBJ2-7): DSGVTQTPKHLITATGQRVTLRCSPRSGDLSVYWYQQSLDQGLQFLIQYYNGEERAKGNILERFSAQQFPDLHSELNLSSLELGDSALYFCASSPTHHYEQYFGPGTRLTVT.

This chain links TRBV12-3 or TRBV12-4 with TRBJ2-1; tentative D call: TRBD2 (5 bases). The V end lost 7 bases, the J end lost 5 bases, and 12 bases lay between the germline ends. CDR3 length: 13 residues. CDR3 sequence reads: CASTNGLNNEQFF. CDR3 nucleotide sequence: TGTGCCAGCACTAACGGACTTAACAATGAGCAGTTCTTC.

The sample holds a few counts of this clonotype. The chain recombines TRBV12-3 or TRBV12-4 with TRBJ2-1, with 8 bases lining up with TRBD1. V lost 2 bases to trimming and J lost 7 bases; unmatched junction nucleotides: 7. The CDR3 loop spans 15 amino acids. CDR3 sequence (DNA): TGTGCCAGCAGTTTAAGCAGGGGGCGCGATAATGAGCAGTTCTTC. Encoded protein: CASSLSRGRDNEQFF.

The chain recombines TRBV29-1 with TRBJ1-5; unclear D gene. V lost 5 bases and J 0 bases, leaving 11 bases between the germline ends. Germline CDR1 is SQVTM and CDR2 is ANQGSEA. This CDR3 comprises 14 residues. The CDR3 DNA is TGCAGCGTTCCAGGTCAATATAGCAATCAGCCCCAGCATTTT. Amino acids: CSVPGQYSNQPQHF.

V and J are TRBV10-2 and TRBJ2-7, with D unclear. The CDR3 is 14 residues long. Germline V gene lookup returns CDR1 WSHSY and CDR2 SAAADI. Between the trimmed V and J ends, which lost 4 bases and 4 bases, there was a span of 14 bases. This CDR3 reads CASSGVLKGYEQYF. The CDR3, as DNA: TGCGCCAGCAGTGGTGTTCTGAAGGGATACGAGCAGTACTTC.

This clonotype was observed at least ten times. This chain connects TRBV6-5 to TRBJ2-5; D is unclear. The CDR3 loop spans 13 amino acids. Germline assignment: CDR1 MNHEY and CDR2 SVGAGI. V lost 0 bases, J lost 1 base, and 3 bases lay in between. This chain's CDR3 is CASSYSFQETQYF. CDR3 in DNA: TGTGCCAGCAGTTACTCTTTCCAAGAGACCCAGTACTTC.

The chain carries TRBV12-3 or TRBV12-4 and TRBJ1-1; D gene unclear. Trimming stripped 3 bases from V and 1 base from J, with 9 bases between. The CDR3 totals 14 residues. CDR3 loop: CASSLQAWNTEAFF. The CDR3 coding sequence is TGTGCCAGCAGTTTGCAGGCCTGGAACACTGAAGCTTTCTTT.

This chain uses TRBV10-3 with TRBJ2-7; no clear D. Trimming removed 3 bases from V and 6 bases from J, with 3 bases in between. The germline V gene has CDR1 ENHRY and CDR2 SYGVKD. The CDR3 runs to 10 residues. In DNA form, the CDR3 reads TGTGCCATCAGTGATCTCGAGCAGTACTTC. It codes for CAISDLEQYF.

A few counts support this clonotype. The chain carries TRBV14 and TRBJ1-2; 7 bases are a match to TRBD1. V lost 3 bases to trimming and J lost 4 bases; unmatched junction nucleotides: 8. Germline V gene data show CDR1 as SGHDN and CDR2 as FVKESK. This CDR3 region has 15 residues. CDR3 DNA sequence: TGTGCCAGCAGCCACTCCAAAACAGGGGTCTATGGCTACACCTTC. It yields the protein CASSHSKTGVYGYTF. The full variable domain, completed using reference TRBV14 and TRBJ1-2, is EAGVTQFPSHSVIEKGQTVTLRCDPISGHDNLYWYRRVMGKEIKFLLHFVKESKQDESGMPNNRFLAERTGGTYSTLKVQPAELEDSGVYFCASSHSKTGVYGYTFGSGTRLTVV.

There are many counts of this clonotype. V and J are TRBV10-3 and TRBJ2-2, with 9 bases aligning to TRBD1. Trimming removed 11 bases from V and 2 bases from J; junction bases left unmatched: 6. Germline assignment: CDR1 ENHRY and CDR2 SYGVKD. The CDR3 totals 14 residues. The CDR3 bases are TGTGCCTGCGGACAGGGGAAAAACACCGGGGAGCTGTTTTTT. This sequence encodes CACGQGKNTGELFF.

This clonotype was seen a handful of times. This rearrangement joins TRBV7-9 to TRBJ2-1; 7 bases align to TRBD2. Germline CDR1 and CDR2: SEHNR and FQNEAQ (reference sequence). After removal of 1 base from V and 4 bases from J, the junction contained 4 bases not matched to a gene. This CDR3 has 15 amino acids. The CDR3 is CASSLGGLIYNEQFF. DNA of the CDR3: TGTGCCAGCAGCTTAGGGGGACTAATTTACAATGAGCAGTTCTTC.

Points on this clonotype: The junction shows a germline mismatch at one end, possibly a read error. V and J are TRBV20-1 and TRBJ1-1; tentatively, D is TRBD1 (6 bases). Germline lookup yields CDR1 DFQATT and CDR2 SNEGSKA (reference sequence). The CDR3 contains 12 residues. The CDR3 spells CSAPAGGTEAFF. CDR3 nucleotides: TGCAGTGCTCCGGCCGGGGGCACTGAAGCCTTCTTT.

This rearrangement joins TRBV19 to TRBJ2-7; 9 bases are a match to TRBD1. There are 15 residues in the CDR3. In germline, CDR1 is LNHDA, CDR2 SQIVND (reference sequence). After removal of 4 bases from V and 3 bases from J, the junction contained 7 bases not matched to a gene. DNA of the CDR3: TGTGCCAGTAGTAGGACAGGGGCTATTATCTACGAGCAGTACTTC. It translates to CASSRTGAIIYEQYF.

The chain combines TRBV7-2 with TRBJ2-3; possibly TRBD2 for D (5 bases). CDR3 size: 15 residues. Germline CDR1 reads SGHTA; CDR2 reads FQGNSA. Deletions cut 1 base from V and 0 bases from J, with 8 bases between. The CDR3 DNA reads TGTGCCAGCAGCTTAGAGAGCGGAAGCACAGATACGCAGTATTTT. This codes for CASSLESGSTDTQYF.

This chain connects TRBV27 to TRBJ1-1; no clear D. The CDR3 is 17 amino acids. Trimming shortened V by 2 bases and J by 1 base, and 17 bases separated the two germline ends. Germline V gene data show CDR1 as MNHEY and CDR2 as SMNVEV (reference sequence). The DNA of the CDR3 is TGTGCCAGCAGTTTAGAAGCGTGGGGTGGGCCGAACACTGAAGCTTTCTTT. Translating gives CASSLEAWGGPNTEAFF.

The chain employs TRBV5-6 and TRBJ1-2; 7 bases map to TRBD1. This CDR3 comprises 14 residues. V lost 4 bases, J lost 8 bases, and 11 bases stayed unmatched. Germline values: CDR1 SGHDT, CDR2 YYEEEE. CDR3 protein: CASSPKDRRQGYTF. The CDR3 DNA sequence: TGTGCCAGCAGCCCGAAGGACAGGCGGCAGGGCTACACCTTC.

The rearrangement joins TRBV20-1 to TRBJ1-3, with D unresolved. The germline V gene has CDR1 DFQATT and CDR2 SNEGSKA (reference sequence). Trimming cost V 2 bases and J 0 bases, with 11 bases left between them. The CDR3 is 15 residues long. Here the CDR3 DNA reads TGCAGTGCTAGATCAGACTTGAGCTCTGGAAACACCATATATTTT. Amino acid sequence: CSARSDLSSGNTIYF.

The chain is built from TRBV20-1 and TRBJ2-7, with TRBD1 matching 8 bases. This CDR3 contains 11 residues. J gave up 3 bases and V 7 bases, and 2 bases lay outside the gene matches. CDR1 is DFQATT and CDR2 is SNEGSKA in the germline V gene (reference sequence). DNA for the CDR3: TGCAGTGACGGACAGGGCTACGAGCAGTACTTC. It codes for CSDGQGYEQYF.

This chain connects TRBV12-3 or TRBV12-4 to TRBJ1-1, with D maybe TRBD1 (5 bases). V lost 5 bases, J lost 1 base, and 20 bases lay in between. This CDR3 contains 17 residues. CDR3 DNA sequence: TGTGCCAGCAGTCGTGCCCCAGGGATTCAGGCGAACACTGAAGCTTTCTTT. Protein: CASSRAPGIQANTEAFF.

A few counts support this clonotype. This chain links TRBV12-3 or TRBV12-4 with TRBJ1-1; D is undetermined. The V end lost 6 bases, the J end lost 1 base, and 12 bases lay between the germline ends. The length of the CDR3 is 14 residues. CDR3 residues: CASSPTLWNTEAFF. The CDR3 DNA sequence: TGTGCCAGCAGCCCGACACTTTGGAACACTGAAGCTTTCTTT.

A single count supports this clonotype. The chain combines TRBV5-1 with TRBJ2-7, with D maybe TRBD2 (6 bases). CDR1 and CDR2 from the germline V gene are SGHRS and YFSETQ. With 5 bases removed from V and 3 bases from J, the gap between germline ends came to 15 bases. The CDR3 length is 14 residues. The CDR3 sequence is CASRPRDGYYEQYF. The CDR3 region has the DNA TGCGCCAGCAGACCGCGGGACGGATACTACGAGCAGTACTTC.

The chain combines TRBV6-1 with TRBJ2-1; 7 nucleotides align to TRBD2. The germline V gene encodes CDR1 MNHNS and CDR2 SASEGT. J lost 2 bases, V lost 8 bases, and 9 bases had no gene match. The CDR3 loop spans 15 amino acids. For the CDR3, the DNA is TGTGCCAGCCGAGTACCCGGGACTACCTACAATGAGCAGTTCTTC. Its protein is CASRVPGTTYNEQFF.

This clonotype turned up a few times. The chain employs TRBV10-3 and TRBJ2-5; a possible D gene is TRBD1 (6 bases). This CDR3 comprises 13 residues. Germline V gene lookup returns CDR1 ENHRY and CDR2 SYGVKD. The V end was cut by 10 bases, the J end by 2 bases, with 14 bases between. The CDR3, as DNA: TGTGCCACCAACAGGGATGTGCAAGAGACCCAGTACTTC. The encoded protein is CATNRDVQETQYF.

The chain combines TRBV30 with TRBJ2-5; D unresolved. V was cut by 0 bases and J by 2 bases, with 13 bases left in between. The germline CDR1 and CDR2 sequences are GTSNPN and SVGIG (reference sequence). This CDR3 contains 15 residues. This chain's CDR3 is CAWSVFTRIQETQYF. The CDR3 DNA follows: TGTGCCTGGAGTGTATTTACTCGTATTCAAGAGACCCAGTACTTC.

V and J are TRBV5-6 and TRBJ1-4, with 9 bases that match TRBD1. The CDR3 sequence is 14 residues long. Germline V lookup: CDR1 SGHDT, CDR2 YYEEEE. V gave up 3 bases and J gave up 7 bases; unmatched junction bases: 4. DNA of the CDR3: TGTGCCAGCAGCTCGGGACAGGGCTTTGAAAAACTGTTTTTT. Amino acid sequence: CASSSGQGFEKLFF.

This clonotype has ten or more counts. The chain combines TRBV2 with TRBJ1-1, with D maybe TRBD1 (5 bases). Germline loops: CDR1 SNHLY, CDR2 FYNNEI. The CDR3 consists of 15 residues. Trimming took off 9 bases at V and 3 bases at J, with 20 bases between the two ends. CDR3 DNA: TGTGCCAGAAACACTCCGGGACCCTTGGACACTGAAGCTTTCTTT. It codes for CARNTPGPLDTEAFF.

The V gene is TRBV19, the J gene TRBJ2-5; the D gene is possibly TRBD1 (6 bases). The CDR3 is 15 amino acids. Germline CDR1 is LNHDA and CDR2 is SQIVND (reference sequence). V was shortened by 5 bases and J by 1 base, with 14 bases between the two germline ends. The CDR3 nucleotides read TGTGCCAGTAGTGGCCCCACAGGGCTCCAAGAGACCCAGTACTTC. It yields the protein CASSGPTGLQETQYF.

The chain joins TRBV12-3 or TRBV12-4 to TRBJ2-6; the D gene is possibly TRBD1 (6 bases). V was cut by 2 bases and J by 0 bases, with 14 bases left in between. The CDR3 has 18 residues. As DNA, the CDR3 is TGTGCCAGCAGTTTAACAGGGAGCTTTTTCTCTGGGGCCAACGTCCTGACTTTC. Translation gives CASSLTGSFFSGANVLTF.

The rearrangement uses TRBV11-3 and TRBJ2-5, with D perhaps matching TRBD1 (5 bases). The length of the CDR3 is 17 residues. Trimming took off 2 bases at V and 1 base at J, with 17 bases between the two ends. Germline assignment: CDR1 SGHNT and CDR2 YENEEA. The CDR3 is CASSLIGPGPIQETQYF. CDR3 nucleotides: TGTGCCAGCAGCTTAATAGGGCCAGGGCCTATCCAAGAGACCCAGTACTTC.